Below, 31 T cell receptor beta chains from the same sample are listed, as sequenced in a study of blood T cell repertoires in COVID-19. The repertoire was sequenced with immunoSEQ multiplex PCR; TCRdb's copy has only in-frame clones and lacks some. The table shows some 300,000 clones, with about 91% occurring only once. Sequenced sample: peripheral blood. The receptors were sampled from a woman younger than 45 who had recovered from COVID-19.

The chain is built from TRBV5-6 and TRBJ2-7, with 8 bases matching TRBD1. CDR1 and CDR2 from the germline V gene are SGHDT and YYEEEE. The length of the CDR3 is 14 residues. V shed 2 bases and J 5 bases; nucleotides not matched to a gene: 6. Here the CDR3 reads CASSFKDRVNEQYF. The CDR3 nucleotides are TGTGCCAGCAGCTTCAAGGACAGGGTCAACGAGCAGTACTTC.

The chain combines TRBV21-1 with TRBJ1-1. TRBV21-1 constitutes a pseudogene. The CDR3 is made up of 20 amino acids. The CDR3 here is CASSNWRGRGGWSNFPEAFF. CDR3 DNA sequence: TGTGCCAGCAGCAACTGGCGGGGGCGCGGGGGTTGGAGTAACTTTCCTGAAGCTTTCTTT.

This sequence joins TRBV2 and TRBJ2-2; maybe TRBD1 (6 bases). Germline V CDR1 and CDR2: SNHLY, FYNNEI. V gave up 8 bases and J gave up 4 bases, with 14 bases separating them. CDR3 size: 14 residues. The CDR3 sequence is CASGFGGATGELFF. The CDR3 region has the DNA TGTGCCAGCGGGTTTGGGGGCGCCACCGGGGAGCTGTTTTTT.

The sample holds one count of this clone. This chain uses TRBV10-3 with TRBJ2-7, with 9 bases aligning to TRBD1. The CDR3 sequence is 14 residues long. Looked up from germline, CDR1 is ENHRY and CDR2 is SYGVKD. Germline trimming cut 7 bases from V and 5 bases from J; bases unmatched to any gene: 9. The DNA for the CDR3 is TGTGCCATCAACGACGGGGACAGGGACCACGAGCAGTACTTC. This encodes CAINDGDRDHEQYF.

The chain carries TRBV19 and TRBJ2-7; D not certain. CDR3 length: 13 amino acids. Looked up from germline, CDR1 is LNHDA and CDR2 is SQIVND (reference sequence). Between the trimmed V and J ends, which lost 3 bases and 3 bases, there was a span of 9 bases. CDR3 protein: CASSIETSYEQYF. The CDR3 nucleotides are TGTGCCAGTAGTATTGAGACAAGCTACGAGCAGTACTTC.

The V and J genes are TRBV5-4 and TRBJ2-7; the match to TRBD1 covers 7 bases. Per germline, CDR1 SGHNT and CDR2 YYREEE (reference sequence). The CDR3 length is 13 residues. After removal of 4 bases from V and 5 bases from J, the junction contained 6 bases not matched to a gene. CDR3 region: CASSPTGFHEQYF. CDR3 nucleotides: TGTGCCAGCAGCCCGACAGGGTTCCACGAGCAGTACTTC.

The chain joins TRBV19 to TRBJ2-4, with 7 bases that match TRBD1. Germline V gene sequence: CDR1 LNHDA, CDR2 SQIVND (reference sequence). The CDR3 is 19 amino acids. V was pared by 5 bases and J by 6 bases, with 22 bases of the junction left unmatched. CDR3 protein: CASSRVPGTVESIGNIQYF. The CDR3 nucleotides read TGTGCCAGTAGTCGGGTTCCCGGGACAGTGGAGTCTATAGGAAACATTCAGTACTTC.

DNA for the CDR3: TGTGCCAGCAGCCTACTAACAGGGAACACCGGGGAGCTGTTTTTT. Translation gives CASSLLTGNTGELFF. The chain has TRBV7-2 and TRBJ2-2, with a possible D match to TRBD1 (5 bases). V gave up 5 bases and J gave up 1 base, with 11 bases separating them. The CDR3 extends over 15 amino acids. Germline lookup yields CDR1 SGHTA and CDR2 FQGNSA.

This clone was seen a few times. This chain joins TRBV28 and TRBJ1-3; 7 nucleotides match TRBD1. J gave up 1 base and V 5 bases, and 5 bases lay outside the gene matches. Germline V CDR1 and CDR2: MDHEN, SYDVKM. CDR3 length equals 15 residues. The CDR3 region has the DNA TGTGCCAGCAGTCCGGTACAGGGGTCTGGAAACACCATATATTTT. It encodes CASSPVQGSGNTIYF.

The chain links TRBV12-3 or TRBV12-4 to TRBJ2-7, with 7 bases that match TRBD2. V was clipped by 5 bases and J by 7 bases; unmatched bases: 2. CDR3 length equals 11 residues. CDR3 protein: CASSVGGEQYF. CDR3 DNA sequence: TGTGCCAGCAGTGTGGGGGGGGAGCAGTACTTC.

This clone was counted once. The genes are TRBV28 and TRBJ1-5; TRBD1 aligns across 7 bases. The V and J ends lost 0 bases and 3 bases, in that order; junction bases with no gene match: 2. There are 15 residues in the CDR3. Germline CDR1 MDHEN, CDR2 SYDVKM. The CDR3 DNA reads TGTGCCAGCAGTTTATGGGGACAGATCAATCAGCCCCAGCATTTT. This translates into CASSLWGQINQPQHF.

This sequence joins TRBV6-1 and TRBJ1-6; 10 nucleotides line up with TRBD1. CDR3 length equals 15 residues. Germline CDR1 and CDR2: MNHNS and SASEGT. Trimming at V came to 2 bases and at J to 8 bases, leaving 3 bases not matched to a gene. CDR3 residues: CASSERGQGHSPLHF. DNA for the CDR3: TGTGCCAGCAGTGAAAGGGGACAGGGGCATTCACCCCTCCACTTT.

The gene calls are TRBV13 and TRBJ1-2; D possibly corresponds to TRBD1 (5 bases). Trimming shortened V by 4 bases and J by 5 bases, and 14 bases separated the two germline ends. The CDR3 is 14 residues long. Germline V gives CDR1 PRHDT, CDR2 FYEKMQ (reference sequence). The CDR3 DNA reads TGTGCCAGCAGCTCACCGCAGGGTATTTATGGCTACACCTTC. Residues: CASSSPQGIYGYTF.

The chain combines TRBV9 with TRBJ2-1; 8 nucleotides match TRBD2. The ends lost 3 bases at V and 2 bases at J; junction bases unmatched: 7. Germline lookup yields CDR1 SGDLS and CDR2 YYNGEE. The CDR3 totals 16 residues. The CDR3: CASSGAAGGAYNEQFF. The CDR3 bases are TGTGCCAGCAGCGGTGCGGCGGGGGGAGCCTACAATGAGCAGTTCTTC.

The genes are TRBV27 and TRBJ1-5, with 7 positions matching TRBD1. The length of the CDR3 is 14 residues. Germline assignment: CDR1 MNHEY and CDR2 SMNVEV (reference sequence). J gave up 0 bases and V 6 bases, and 2 bases lay outside the gene matches. This chain's CDR3 is CASRDRNSNQPQHF. The CDR3 DNA reads TGTGCCAGCAGGGACAGGAATAGCAATCAGCCCCAGCATTTT.

Worth noting for this clone: The sample carries other DNA sequences with the same CDR3. The gene calls are TRBV9 and TRBJ1-1; D ambiguous. CDR1 is SGDLS, CDR2 YYNGEE, per germline. The CDR3 runs to 14 residues. V was shortened by 0 bases and J by 2 bases, with 8 bases between the two germline ends. The CDR3 region is CASSVATANTEAFF. CDR3 DNA: TGTGCCAGCAGCGTAGCTACAGCCAACACTGAAGCTTTCTTT.

V gene TRBV5-5 combines with J gene TRBJ1-2; TRBD1 matches at 7 bases. The junction had 4 bases not matched to a gene; V was cut back by 4 bases and J by 4 bases. This CDR3 region has 13 residues. Germline CDR1 reads SGHKS; CDR2 reads YYEKEE (reference sequence). CDR3 coding DNA: TGTGCCAGCAGCGAGACAGGGACCTATGGCTACACCTTC. Its translation is CASSETGTYGYTF.

This clone was seen a handful of times. The chain links TRBV30 to TRBJ2-7; a possible D gene is TRBD1 (6 bases). The CDR3 extends over 11 amino acids. Germline CDR1 is GTSNPN and CDR2 is SVGIG (reference sequence). Between the trimmed V and J ends, which lost 5 bases and 6 bases, there was a span of 11 bases. CDR3 region: CAWGGHTEQYF. CDR3 nucleotide sequence: TGTGCCTGGGGGGGACACACCGAGCAGTACTTC.

The V call is TRBV28, the J call TRBJ1-5, with D perhaps matching TRBD1 (6 bases). The V gene's germline CDR1 is MDHEN and CDR2 SYDVKM. The CDR3 extends over 14 amino acids. The V and J ends lost 6 bases and 9 bases respectively, with 18 bases between them. In nucleotides, the CDR3 is TGTGCCAGCAGCCTGAGACAGGTAACTATGCCCCAGCATTTT. Translated: CASSLRQVTMPQHF. The complete variable domain, with remaining parts taken from reference TRBV28 and TRBJ1-5, reads DVKVTQSSRYLVKRTGEKVFLECVQDMDHENMFWYRQDPGLGLRLIYFSYDVKMKEKGDIPEGYSVSREKKERFSLILESASTNQTSMYLCASSLRQVTMPQHFGDGTRLSIL.

The chain uses TRBV2 and TRBJ2-3; weak D call: TRBD1 (5 bases). The ends were cut back, 3 bases at V and 4 bases at J, with 14 bases in the middle. Germline CDR1 is SNHLY and CDR2 is FYNNEI. The CDR3 has 15 residues. CDR3: CASSETVHGPDTQYF. In nucleotides, the CDR3 is TGTGCCAGCAGTGAGACAGTTCACGGCCCAGATACGCAGTATTTT. Combining the CDR3 with reference TRBV2 and TRBJ2-3 gives the whole variable domain EPEVTQTPSHQVTQMGQEVILRCVPISNHLYFYWYRQILGQKVEFLVSFYNNEISEKSEIFDDQFSVERPDGSNFTLKIRSTKLEDSAMYFCASSETVHGPDTQYFGPGTRLTVL.

The chain is built from TRBV5-6 and TRBJ2-5, with TRBD1 identical over 10 bases. This CDR3 contains 16 residues. CDR1 is SGHDT, CDR2 YYEEEE, per germline. Trimming took 3 bases from V and 5 from J; bases not matched to a gene: 10. The CDR3 DNA sequence: TGTGCCAGCAGCTCTGGGACAGGGGCACTGTTGGAGACCCAGTACTTC. Translation: CASSSGTGALLETQYF. The whole variable domain, remainder taken from reference TRBV5-6 and TRBJ2-5, is DAGVTQSPTHLIKTRGQQVTLRCSPKSGHDTVSWYQQALGQGPQFIFQYYEEEERQRGNFPDRFSGHQFPNYSSELNVNALLLGDSALYLCASSSGTGALLETQYFGPGTRLLVL.

The chain joins TRBV28 to TRBJ1-5; D unresolved. Germline loops: CDR1 MDHEN, CDR2 SYDVKM. The CDR3 runs 12 residues. The germline V and J ends were trimmed by 11 bases and 7 bases, with 15 bases remaining between them. CDR3 amino acids: CACSLGSQPQHF. DNA for the CDR3: TGTGCCTGCTCCCTAGGGAGCCAGCCCCAGCATTTT.

J is TRBJ1-4 and V is TRBV7-2; 9 bases map to TRBD1. After removal of 3 bases from V and 7 bases from J, the junction contained 6 bases not matched to a gene. CDR1 SGHTA and CDR2 FQGNSA come from the germline V gene. CDR3 size: 15 residues. In DNA, the CDR3 is TGTGCCAGCAGCTTTGGGGACAGGGATTTTGAAAAACTGTTTTTT. It translates to CASSFGDRDFEKLFF.

The table lists this clone with a few counts. This rearrangement joins TRBV7-7 to TRBJ2-2; possibly TRBD2 for D (7 bases). Trimming left V 5 bases short and J 2 bases short, with 15 bases between. This CDR3 contains 16 residues. Germline CDR1 is SSHAT and CDR2 is FNYEAQ (reference sequence). The DNA for the CDR3 is TGTGCCAGCAGCCCAAGAGGGGGGGCTAACACCGGGGAGCTGTTTTTT. It codes for CASSPRGGANTGELFF.

This chain links TRBV3-1 (or the pseudogene TRBV3-2) with TRBJ2-1; 7 bases align to TRBD1. Trimming removed 0 bases from V and 10 bases from J; junction bases left unmatched: 15. The germline gives CDR1 LGHDT, CDR2 YNNKEL (reference sequence). This CDR3 spans 17 amino acids. As DNA, the CDR3 is TGTGCCAGCAGCCAAGACCAGCAGGGGGATATTTCGTTAGAGCAGTTCTTC. Its protein product is CASSQDQQGDISLEQFF.

This clone was picked up a small number of times. This chain uses TRBV18 with TRBJ1-6, with 8 positions matching TRBD1. CDR3 length equals 15 residues. The germline gives CDR1 KGHSH, CDR2 LQKENI. Trimming at V came to 4 bases and at J to 9 bases, leaving 8 bases not matched to a gene. CDR3 sequence (DNA): TGTGCCAGCTCACGGCCAGGGGGCCCTAGTTCACCCCTCCACTTT. It is translated as CASSRPGGPSSPLHF.

Comments on this clone: The same CDR3 is also encoded by other DNA sequences in this sample. The chain has TRBV7-2 and TRBJ1-4; tentatively, D is TRBD1 (5 bases). V lost 6 bases to trimming and J lost 7 bases, with 9 bases between them. Germline values: CDR1 SGHTA, CDR2 FQGNSA. CDR3 length: 12 residues. The CDR3 DNA reads TGTGCCAGCAGTCCGCAGGGTGAAAAACTGTTTTTT. Its protein product is CASSPQGEKLFF.

The rearrangement joins TRBV11-2 to TRBJ2-5; D unresolved. Germline CDR1 is SGHAT and CDR2 is FQNNGV. With 5 bases removed from V and 2 bases from J, the gap between germline ends came to 9 bases. The CDR3 is 13 residues long. The CDR3 reads CASSPYVQETQYF. The CDR3 nucleotides read TGTGCCAGCAGCCCCTATGTGCAAGAGACCCAGTACTTC.

The chain is built from TRBV6-2 or TRBV6-3 and TRBJ2-7; D unresolved. The CDR3 is 11 residues long. The V end lost 5 bases, the J end lost 12 bases, and 14 bases lay between the germline ends. Germline CDR1 reads MNHEY; CDR2 reads SVGEGT. The CDR3 protein is CASSLRWATYF. The CDR3, as DNA: TGTGCCAGCAGTCTCCGATGGGCAACGTACTTC.

The chain has TRBV9 and TRBJ2-3; D unclear. The CDR3 runs to 15 residues. V lost 1 base, J lost 4 bases, and 13 bases lay in between. Looked up from germline, CDR1 is SGDLS and CDR2 is YYNGEE. The CDR3 sequence is CASSVRGPWADTQYF. The CDR3 bases are TGTGCCAGCAGCGTACGAGGCCCTTGGGCAGATACGCAGTATTTT.

The rearrangement uses TRBV3-1 (or the pseudogene TRBV3-2) and TRBJ1-1; D possibly corresponds to TRBD1 (6 bases). CDR3 length equals 15 residues. Per the germline V gene, CDR1 is LGHDT and CDR2 is YNNKEL (reference sequence). Trimming stripped 1 base from V and 4 bases from J, with 13 bases between. For the CDR3, the DNA is TGTGCCAGCAGCCAAGTTTCAGGGGATCCCACTGAAGCTTTCTTT. Translation gives CASSQVSGDPTEAFF.